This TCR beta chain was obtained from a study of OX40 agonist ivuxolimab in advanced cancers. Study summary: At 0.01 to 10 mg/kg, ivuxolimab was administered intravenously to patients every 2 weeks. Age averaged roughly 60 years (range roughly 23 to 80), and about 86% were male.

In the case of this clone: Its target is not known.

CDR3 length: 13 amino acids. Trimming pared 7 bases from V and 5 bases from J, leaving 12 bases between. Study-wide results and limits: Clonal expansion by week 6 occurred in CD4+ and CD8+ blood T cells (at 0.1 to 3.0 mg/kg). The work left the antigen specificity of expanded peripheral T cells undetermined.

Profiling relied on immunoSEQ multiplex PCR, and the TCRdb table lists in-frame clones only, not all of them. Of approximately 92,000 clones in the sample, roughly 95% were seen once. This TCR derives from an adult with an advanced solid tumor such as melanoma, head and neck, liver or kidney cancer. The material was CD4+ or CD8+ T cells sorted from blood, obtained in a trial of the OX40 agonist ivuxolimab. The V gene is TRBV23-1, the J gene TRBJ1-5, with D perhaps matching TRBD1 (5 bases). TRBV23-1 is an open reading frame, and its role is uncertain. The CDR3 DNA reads TGCGCCAGCATACGGCGGGGGGATCAGCCCCAGCATTTT. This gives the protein CASIRRGDQPQHF.